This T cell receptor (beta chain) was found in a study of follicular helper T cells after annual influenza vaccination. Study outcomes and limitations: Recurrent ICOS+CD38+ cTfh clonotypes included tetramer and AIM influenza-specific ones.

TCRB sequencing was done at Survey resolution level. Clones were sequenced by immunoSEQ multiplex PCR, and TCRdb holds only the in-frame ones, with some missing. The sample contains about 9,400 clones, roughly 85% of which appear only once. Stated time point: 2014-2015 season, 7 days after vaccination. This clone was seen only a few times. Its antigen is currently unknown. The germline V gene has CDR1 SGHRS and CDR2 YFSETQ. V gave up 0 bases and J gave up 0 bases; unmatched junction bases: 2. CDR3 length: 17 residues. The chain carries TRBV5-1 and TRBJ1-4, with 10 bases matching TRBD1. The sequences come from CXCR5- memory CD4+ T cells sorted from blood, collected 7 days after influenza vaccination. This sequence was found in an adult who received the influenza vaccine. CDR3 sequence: CASSLGGTGATNEKLFF. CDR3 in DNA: TGCGCCAGCAGCTTGGGAGGGACAGGGGCAACTAATGAAAAACTGTTTTTT.